This T cell receptor (beta chain) was captured in a study of early T cells in non-severe SARS-CoV-2 infection. Turning to the study itself: Bulk RNA isolated from unsorted whole blood underwent sequencing; chains were not paired. Study results and limitations: Matches to VDJdb favored anti-spike CD8 responses and missed private and CD4 specificities.

The CDR3 has 13 residues. Trimming cost V 6 bases and J 4 bases, with 13 bases left between them. CDR1 and CDR2 from the germline V gene are KGHSH and LQKENI. Details on this clonotype: Its antigen is currently unknown.

Unique molecular identifier tags were affixed to discrete cDNA molecules. TCRdb recomputed calls from the 5' RACE reads with MiXCR, one row per CDR3 protein. Among about 80,000 distinct CDR3 sequences listed, roughly an eighth were seen once. The source is an adult who was a healthcare worker with PCR-confirmed SARS-CoV-2 infection or an uninfected control (not recorded which). The donor label of this sample is uncertain. The specimen comprised whole blood, sampled at baseline. The rearrangement links TRBV18 to TRBJ2-7; D remains unclear. The CDR3 region is CASSPGPGYEQYF. Here the CDR3 DNA reads TGTGCCAGCTCCCCTGGACCCGGGTACGAGCAGTACTTC.